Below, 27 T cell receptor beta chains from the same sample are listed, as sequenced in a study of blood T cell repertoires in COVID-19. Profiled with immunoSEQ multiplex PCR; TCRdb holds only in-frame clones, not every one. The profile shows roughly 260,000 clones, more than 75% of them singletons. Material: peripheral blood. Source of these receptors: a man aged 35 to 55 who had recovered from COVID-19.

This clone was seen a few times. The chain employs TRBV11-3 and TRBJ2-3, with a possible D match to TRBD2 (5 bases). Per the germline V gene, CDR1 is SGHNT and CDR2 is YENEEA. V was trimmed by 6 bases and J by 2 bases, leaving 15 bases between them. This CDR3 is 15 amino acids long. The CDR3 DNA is TGTGCCAGCAGTGGAGGAACGGGATTCACAGATACGCAGTATTTT. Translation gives CASSGGTGFTDTQYF.

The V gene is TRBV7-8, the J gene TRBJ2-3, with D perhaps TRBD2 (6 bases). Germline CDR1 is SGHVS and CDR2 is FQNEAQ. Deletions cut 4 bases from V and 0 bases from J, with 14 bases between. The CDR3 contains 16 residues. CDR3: CASSSLAAPSTDTQYF. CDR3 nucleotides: TGTGCCAGCAGCTCGTTAGCGGCTCCCAGCACAGATACGCAGTATTTT.

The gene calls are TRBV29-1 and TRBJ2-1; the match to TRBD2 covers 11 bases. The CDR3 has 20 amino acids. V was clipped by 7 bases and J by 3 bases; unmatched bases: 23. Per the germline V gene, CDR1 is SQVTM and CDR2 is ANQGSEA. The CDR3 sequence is CSGGVVRASGRIGNYNEQFF. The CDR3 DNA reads TGCAGCGGCGGCGTTGTTCGGGCTAGCGGGAGGATCGGTAACTACAATGAGCAGTTCTTC.

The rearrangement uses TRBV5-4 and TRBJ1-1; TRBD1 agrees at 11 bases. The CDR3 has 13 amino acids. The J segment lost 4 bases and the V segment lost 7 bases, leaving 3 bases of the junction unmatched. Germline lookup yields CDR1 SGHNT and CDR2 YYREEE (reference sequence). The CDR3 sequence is CASHGQGATEAFF. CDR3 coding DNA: TGTGCCAGCCACGGACAGGGGGCCACTGAAGCTTTCTTT.

The CDR3 loop is CASRHARGGYTF. The CDR3 DNA follows: TGTGCCAGTAGACATGCCCGAGGGGGCTACACCTTC. The genes are TRBV19 and TRBJ1-2, with D unresolved. The germline V and J ends were trimmed by 6 bases and 8 bases, with 13 bases remaining between them. Germline CDR1 is LNHDA and CDR2 is SQIVND (reference sequence). The CDR3 runs to 12 residues.

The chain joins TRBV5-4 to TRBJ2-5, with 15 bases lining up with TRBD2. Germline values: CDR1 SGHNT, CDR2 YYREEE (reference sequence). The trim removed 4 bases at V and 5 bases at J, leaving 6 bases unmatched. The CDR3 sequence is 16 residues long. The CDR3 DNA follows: TGTGCCAGCAGCCCGGGGACTAGCGGGGGGAGGGAGACCCAGTACTTC. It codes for CASSPGTSGGRETQYF.

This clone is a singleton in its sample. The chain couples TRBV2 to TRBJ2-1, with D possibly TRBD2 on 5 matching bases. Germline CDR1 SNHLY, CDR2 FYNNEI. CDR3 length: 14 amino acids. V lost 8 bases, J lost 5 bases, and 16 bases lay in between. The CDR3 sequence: CASQSGIGNNEQFF. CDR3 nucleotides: TGTGCCAGCCAATCGGGGATAGGGAACAATGAGCAGTTCTTC. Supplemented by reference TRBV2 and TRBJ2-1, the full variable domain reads EPEVTQTPSHQVTQMGQEVILRCVPISNHLYFYWYRQILGQKVEFLVSFYNNEISEKSEIFDDQFSVERPDGSNFTLKIRSTKLEDSAMYFCASQSGIGNNEQFFGPGTRLTVL.

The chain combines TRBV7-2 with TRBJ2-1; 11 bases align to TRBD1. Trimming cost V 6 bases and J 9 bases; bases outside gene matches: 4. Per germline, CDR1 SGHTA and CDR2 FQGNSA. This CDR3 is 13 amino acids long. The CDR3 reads CASRRDRGTEQFF. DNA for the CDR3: TGTGCCAGCAGACGGGACAGGGGGACTGAGCAGTTCTTC.

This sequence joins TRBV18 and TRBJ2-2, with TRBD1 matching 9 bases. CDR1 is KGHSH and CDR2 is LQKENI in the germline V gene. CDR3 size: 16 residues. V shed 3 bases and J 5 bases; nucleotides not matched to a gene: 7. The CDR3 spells CASSPIQGAETGELFF. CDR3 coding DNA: TGTGCCAGCTCACCTATACAGGGGGCTGAGACCGGGGAGCTGTTTTTT. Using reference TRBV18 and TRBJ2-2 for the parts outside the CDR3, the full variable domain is NAGVMQNPRHLVRRRGQEARLRCSPMKGHSHVYWYRQLPEEGLKFMVYLQKENIIDESGMPKERFSAEFPKEGPSILRIQQVVRGDSAAYFCASSPIQGAETGELFFGEGSRLTVL.

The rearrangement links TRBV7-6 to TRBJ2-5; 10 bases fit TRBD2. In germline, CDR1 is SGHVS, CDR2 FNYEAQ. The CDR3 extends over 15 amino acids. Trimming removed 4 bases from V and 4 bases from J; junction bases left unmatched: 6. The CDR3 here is CASSSSGGAGETQYF. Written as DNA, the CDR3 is TGTGCCAGCAGCTCCAGCGGGGGGGCCGGAGAGACCCAGTACTTC.

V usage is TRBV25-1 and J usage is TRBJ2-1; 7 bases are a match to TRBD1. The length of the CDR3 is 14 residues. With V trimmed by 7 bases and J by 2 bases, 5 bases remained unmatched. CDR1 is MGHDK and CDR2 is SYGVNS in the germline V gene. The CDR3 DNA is TGTGCCAGCAAGATGACAGGGCCCTACAATGAGCAGTTCTTC. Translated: CASKMTGPYNEQFF.

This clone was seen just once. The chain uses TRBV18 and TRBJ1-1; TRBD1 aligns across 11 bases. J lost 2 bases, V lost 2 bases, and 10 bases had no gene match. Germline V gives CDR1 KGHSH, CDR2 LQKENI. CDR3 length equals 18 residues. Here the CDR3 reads CASSPTPGTGGRNTEAFF. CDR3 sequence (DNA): TGTGCCAGCTCACCAACCCCCGGGACAGGGGGTCGCAACACTGAAGCTTTCTTT. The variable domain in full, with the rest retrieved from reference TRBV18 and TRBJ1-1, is NAGVMQNPRHLVRRRGQEARLRCSPMKGHSHVYWYRQLPEEGLKFMVYLQKENIIDESGMPKERFSAEFPKEGPSILRIQQVVRGDSAAYFCASSPTPGTGGRNTEAFFGQGTRLTVV.

CDR3 residues: CASSQASFSPSGSGGTGELFF. CDR3 DNA: TGCGCCAGCAGCCAAGCCTCTTTTTCCCCTAGCGGGAGCGGCGGCACCGGGGAGCTGTTTTTT. J is TRBJ2-2 and V is TRBV4-1; 10 nucleotides align to TRBD2. CDR3 length: 21 amino acids. The V gene's germline CDR1 is MGHRA and CDR2 YSYEKL. With V trimmed by 1 base and J by 4 bases, 18 bases remained unmatched.

CDR3 loop: CASSKTGSHNEQFF. CDR3 nucleotide sequence: TGTGCCAGCAGCAAGACAGGGAGCCACAATGAGCAGTTCTTC. The chain uses TRBV5-5 and TRBJ2-1, with TRBD1 matching over 7 bases. Per germline, CDR1 SGHKS and CDR2 YYEKEE (reference sequence). This CDR3 has 14 amino acids. V was clipped by 4 bases and J by 5 bases; unmatched bases: 6. The full variable domain, with the rest looked up from reference TRBV5-5 and TRBJ2-1, is DAGVTQSPTHLIKTRGQQVTLRCSPISGHKSVSWYQQVLGQGPQFIFQYYEKEERGRGNFPDRFSARQFPNYSSELNVNALLLGDSALYLCASSKTGSHNEQFFGPGTRLTVL.

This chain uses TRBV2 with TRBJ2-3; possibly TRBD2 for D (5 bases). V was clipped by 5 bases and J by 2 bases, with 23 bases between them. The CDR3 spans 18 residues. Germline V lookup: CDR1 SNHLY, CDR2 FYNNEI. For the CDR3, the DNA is TGTGCCAGCAGTTGGGAGAACCTGTCCCAATCACCCACAGATACGCAGTATTTT. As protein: CASSWENLSQSPTDTQYF.

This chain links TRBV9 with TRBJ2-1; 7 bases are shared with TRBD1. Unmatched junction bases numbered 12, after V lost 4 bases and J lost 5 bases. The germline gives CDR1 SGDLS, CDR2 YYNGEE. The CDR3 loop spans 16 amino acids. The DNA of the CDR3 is TGTGCCAGCAGCCCGCGACAGGGATTGACCCACAATGAGCAGTTCTTC. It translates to CASSPRQGLTHNEQFF.

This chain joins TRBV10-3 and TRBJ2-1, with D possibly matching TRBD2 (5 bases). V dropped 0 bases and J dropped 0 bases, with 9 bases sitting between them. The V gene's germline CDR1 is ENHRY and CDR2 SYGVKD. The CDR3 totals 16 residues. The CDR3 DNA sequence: TGTGCCATCAGTGAGTCGACGGGGAGCTCCTACAATGAGCAGTTCTTC. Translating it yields CAISESTGSSYNEQFF.

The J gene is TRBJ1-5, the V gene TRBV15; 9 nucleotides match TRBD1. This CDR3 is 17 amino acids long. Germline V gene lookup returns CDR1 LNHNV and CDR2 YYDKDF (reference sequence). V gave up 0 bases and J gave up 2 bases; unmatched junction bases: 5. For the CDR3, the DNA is TGTGCCACCAGCAGAGAACAGGGGGCGCGGGGCAATCAGCCCCAGCATTTT. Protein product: CATSREQGARGNQPQHF.

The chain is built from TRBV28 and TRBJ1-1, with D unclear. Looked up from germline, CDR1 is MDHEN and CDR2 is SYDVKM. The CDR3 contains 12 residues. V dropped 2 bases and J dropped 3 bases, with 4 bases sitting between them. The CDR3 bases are TGTGCCAGCAGTTTACAGGACACTGAAGCTTTCTTT. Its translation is CASSLQDTEAFF.

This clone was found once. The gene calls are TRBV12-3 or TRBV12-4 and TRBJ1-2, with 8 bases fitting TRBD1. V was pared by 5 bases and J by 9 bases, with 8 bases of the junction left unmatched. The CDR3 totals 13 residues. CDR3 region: CASSDRGMSRYTF. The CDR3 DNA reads TGTGCCAGCAGTGACAGGGGAATGAGTCGCTACACCTTC.

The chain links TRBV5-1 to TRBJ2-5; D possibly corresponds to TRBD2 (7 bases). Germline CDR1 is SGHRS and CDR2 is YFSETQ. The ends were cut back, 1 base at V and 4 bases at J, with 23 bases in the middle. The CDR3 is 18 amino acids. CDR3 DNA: TGCGCCAGCAGCTTGCCCTCTACGGGGGGCCGGCCAATAGAGACCCAGTACTTC. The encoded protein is CASSLPSTGGRPIETQYF.

The CDR3 nucleotides read TGTGCCAGCAGCCAAACACTTGGAGTAAACTATGGCTACACCTTC. Translating it yields CASSQTLGVNYGYTF. V gene TRBV6-2 or TRBV6-3 combines with J gene TRBJ1-2; D not certain. Per the germline V gene, CDR1 is MNHEY and CDR2 is SVGEGT. The CDR3 length is 15 residues. The V gene lost 6 bases and the J gene lost 2 bases, with 16 bases spanning the gap.

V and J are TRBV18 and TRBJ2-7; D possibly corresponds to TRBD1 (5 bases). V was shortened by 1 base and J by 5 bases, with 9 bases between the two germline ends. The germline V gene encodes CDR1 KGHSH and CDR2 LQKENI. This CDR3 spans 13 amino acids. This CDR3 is CASSPQVGHEQYF. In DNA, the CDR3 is TGTGCCAGCTCACCACAGGTGGGGCACGAGCAGTACTTC.

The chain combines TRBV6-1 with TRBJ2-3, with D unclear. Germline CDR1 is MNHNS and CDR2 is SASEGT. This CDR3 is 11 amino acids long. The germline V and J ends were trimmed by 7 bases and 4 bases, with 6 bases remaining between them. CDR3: CASTFSDTQYF. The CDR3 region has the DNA TGTGCCAGCACTTTCTCAGATACGCAGTATTTT.

In DNA form, the CDR3 reads TGTGCCAGCAGCCCTGCCCCGACAGATAATGAAAAACTGTTTTTT. Protein product: CASSPAPTDNEKLFF. The chain is built from TRBV7-8 and TRBJ1-4; perhaps TRBD1 as D (5 bases). This CDR3 has 15 amino acids. Trimming stripped 5 bases from V and 4 bases from J, with 14 bases between. Per germline, CDR1 SGHVS and CDR2 FQNEAQ.

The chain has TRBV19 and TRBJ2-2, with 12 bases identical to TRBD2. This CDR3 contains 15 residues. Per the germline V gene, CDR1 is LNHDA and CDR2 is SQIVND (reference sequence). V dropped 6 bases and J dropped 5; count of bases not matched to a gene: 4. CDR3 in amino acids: CASRASGGATGELFF. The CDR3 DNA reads TGTGCCAGTAGAGCTAGCGGGGGGGCAACCGGGGAGCTGTTTTTT.

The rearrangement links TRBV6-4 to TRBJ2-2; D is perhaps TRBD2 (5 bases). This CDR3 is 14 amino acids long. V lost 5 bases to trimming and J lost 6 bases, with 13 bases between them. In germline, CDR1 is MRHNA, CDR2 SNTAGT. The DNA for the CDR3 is TGTGCCAGCAGTCGGACTCCCCTGTCCGGGGAGCTGTTTTTT. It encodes CASSRTPLSGELFF.